The sequence of this T cell receptor (beta chain) was determined in a study of CD4+ T cells in melanoma (dated by TCRdb to 2021 to 2024). Background on the whole study: The study examined neoantigen-specific CD4+ T cells in human melanoma. Here is what the overall study found, with its caveats: Neoantigen-specific CD4+ T cells in melanoma were reported to have a range of differentiation states. The report described a correlation between neoantigen-specific CD4+ T cells and the function of CD8+ T cells, macrophages and B cells.

Library preparation used the immunoSEQ multiplex PCR assay. TCRdb retrieved this table from immuneACCESS and kept in-frame rearrangements only. Not all clones are present; in checked studies, unresolved V genes account for under half, and no reason is known for the remainder. The sample table contains about 15,000 clones; only one count was recorded for over 70% of them. Of the sample, about 6.4% falls within the top ten clones. In the case of this clone: This clone's antigen is unknown. No base-level quality is on record; no much larger clone is a single base apart.

The donors were people with melanoma. This sequence originates from a human donor with melanoma. Material for sequencing was cells from a culture (not recorded whether cultured in vitro).

The CDR3 amino acid sequence is: CASSWLRRGTDTQYF. The nucleotide sequence reads as follows: TGTGCCAGCAGCTGGTTAAGACGGGGCACAGATACGCAGTATTTT. This receptor chain uses TRBV5-5 and TRBJ2-3; the D gene assignment is ambiguous. For CDR1 and CDR2, the germline V gene (reference sequence) lists SGHKS and YYEKEE. V and J lose 3 bases and 1 base, and a span of 12 bases separates them. The CDR3 runs 15 residues from the cysteine to the phenylalanine. CDR3 DNA is the only sequence kept; it has 45 bases, read in frame from the first base.